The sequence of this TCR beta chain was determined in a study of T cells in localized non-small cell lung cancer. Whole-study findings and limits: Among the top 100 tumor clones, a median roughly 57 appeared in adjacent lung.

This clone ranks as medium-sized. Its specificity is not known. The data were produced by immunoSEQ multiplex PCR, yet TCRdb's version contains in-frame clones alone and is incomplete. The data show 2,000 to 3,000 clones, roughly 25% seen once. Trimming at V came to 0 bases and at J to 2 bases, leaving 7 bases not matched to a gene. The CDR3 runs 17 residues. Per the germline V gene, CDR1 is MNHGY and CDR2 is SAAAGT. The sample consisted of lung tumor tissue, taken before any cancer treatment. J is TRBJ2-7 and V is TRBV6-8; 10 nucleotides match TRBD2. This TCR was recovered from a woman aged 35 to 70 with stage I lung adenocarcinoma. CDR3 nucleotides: TGTGCCAGCAGTTACTCGAGGCTAGCGGGAGATACCTACGAGCAGTACTTC. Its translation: CASSYSRLAGDTYEQYF.